This T cell receptor (beta chain) comes out of a study of neurological immune-mediated disorders. Per the germline V gene, CDR1 is SGHRS and CDR2 is YFSETQ. This CDR3 is 15 amino acids long. With 10-nucleotide random UMIs, 5'RACE was used to make the cDNA. One entry per CDR3 protein, called by TCRdb with MiXCR from the 5' RACE reads. The profile shows 45,000 to 55,000 distinct CDR3 sequences, 3% to 3.5% of them singletons. This clonotype was seen more than once but under ten times. Compared with germline, one end of the junction differs, possibly owing to a read error. The sequencing input was PBMCs. The chain recombines TRBV5-1 with TRBJ1-6, with D hard to call. The clonotype comes from a man aged 35 to 55 with multiple sclerosis. The CDR3 protein is CASSQGRSANSPLNF. CDR3 DNA: TGCGCCAGCAGCCAAGGGAGATCGGCTAATTCACCCCTCAACTTT.